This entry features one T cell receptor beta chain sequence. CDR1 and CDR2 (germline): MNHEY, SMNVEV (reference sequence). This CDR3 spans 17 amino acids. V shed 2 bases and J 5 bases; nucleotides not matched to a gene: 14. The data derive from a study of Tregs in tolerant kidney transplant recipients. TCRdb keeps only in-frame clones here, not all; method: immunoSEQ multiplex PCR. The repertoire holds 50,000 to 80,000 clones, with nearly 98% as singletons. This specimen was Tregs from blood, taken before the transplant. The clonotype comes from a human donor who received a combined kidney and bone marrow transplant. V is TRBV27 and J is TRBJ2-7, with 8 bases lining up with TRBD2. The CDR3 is CASSLGSAVAGSHEQYF. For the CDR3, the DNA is TGTGCCAGCAGTTTAGGGTCAGCGGTAGCGGGATCCCACGAGCAGTACTTC.